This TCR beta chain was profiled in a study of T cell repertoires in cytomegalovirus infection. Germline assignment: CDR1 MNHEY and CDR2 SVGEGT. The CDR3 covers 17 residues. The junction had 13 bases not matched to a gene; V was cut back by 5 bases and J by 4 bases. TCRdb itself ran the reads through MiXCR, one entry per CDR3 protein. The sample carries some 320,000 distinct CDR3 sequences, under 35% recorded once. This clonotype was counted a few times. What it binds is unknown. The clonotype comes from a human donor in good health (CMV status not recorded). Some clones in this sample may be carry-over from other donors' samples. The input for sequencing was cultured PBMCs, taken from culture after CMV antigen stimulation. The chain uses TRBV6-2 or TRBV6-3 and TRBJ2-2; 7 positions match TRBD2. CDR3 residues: CASSPPGSGMGTGELFF. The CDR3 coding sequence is TGTGCCAGCAGTCCCCCTGGGAGCGGGATGGGCACCGGGGAGCTGTTTTTT.